This T cell receptor beta chain was documented in a study of OX40 agonist ivuxolimab in advanced cancers. Clones were read by immunoSEQ multiplex PCR, and TCRdb kept only the in-frame ones, dropping some. The sample includes about 80,000 clones, approximately 86% of them seen just once. This CDR3 is built from 15 residues. Germline V gene lookup returns CDR1 SGHRS and CDR2 YFSETQ. The junction had 8 bases not matched to a gene; V was cut back by 0 bases and J by 5 bases. The receptor's source is an adult with an advanced solid tumor such as melanoma, head and neck, liver or kidney cancer. The gene calls are TRBV5-1 and TRBJ2-7; 7 bases are a match to TRBD1. This specimen consisted of CD4+ or CD8+ T cells sorted from blood, obtained in a trial of the OX40 agonist ivuxolimab. The CDR3 spells CASSLAPLQGNEQYF. In nucleotides, the CDR3 is TGCGCCAGCAGCTTGGCACCTCTACAGGGGAACGAGCAGTACTTC.